Listed below are T cell receptor beta chains from one sample, sequenced in a study of cytomegalovirus exposure and HLA in healthy donors. Sequencing used immunoSEQ multiplex PCR; TCRdb keeps in-frame clones, though not all of them. The data contain roughly 160,000 clones, around 80% of them singletons. The sequencing input was PBMCs. All receptors derive from a man aged 35 to 55 in good health and CMV-seronegative. Both conserved end residues are part of each CDR3. D genes are given only for firm matches.

v_gene: TRBV27; d_gene: -; j_gene: TRBJ1-6; len: 15; CDR3aa: CASRERAGYNSPLHF
v_gene: TRBV2; d_gene: TRBD2; j_gene: TRBJ2-5; len: 16; CDR3aa: CASEGLLASGRETQYF
v_gene: TRBV18; d_gene: -; j_gene: TRBJ2-3; len: 13; CDR3aa: CASSPRGTDTQYF
v_gene: TRBV10-3; d_gene: TRBD1; j_gene: TRBJ1-2; len: 14; CDR3aa: CAISEGQGKGGYTF
v_gene: TRBV2; d_gene: -; j_gene: TRBJ1-1; len: 15; CDR3aa: CASSEALRVSEEAFF
v_gene: TRBV27; d_gene: TRBD1; j_gene: TRBJ1-2; len: 14; CDR3aa: CASRELTGQYGYTF
v_gene: TRBV27; d_gene: -; j_gene: TRBJ1-4; len: 15; CDR3aa: CASSLGGGLGEKLFF
v_gene: TRBV7-2; d_gene: TRBD2; j_gene: TRBJ2-7; len: 15; CDR3aa: CASSLVASGSYEQYF
v_gene: TRBV5-1; d_gene: TRBD1; j_gene: TRBJ1-2; len: 17; CDR3aa: CASSLEGTGRRFMGYTF
v_gene: TRBV5-1; d_gene: TRBD1; j_gene: TRBJ1-4; len: 18; CDR3aa: CASRQSRTGTTTNEKLFF
v_gene: TRBV7-8; d_gene: -; j_gene: TRBJ1-2; len: 15; CDR3aa: CASSLIPTESYGYTF
v_gene: TRBV4-2; d_gene: -; j_gene: TRBJ1-1; len: 16; CDR3aa: CASSQRDKSGNSEAFF
v_gene: TRBV7-9; d_gene: TRBD2; j_gene: TRBJ2-3; len: 16; CDR3aa: CASSSPPRDYTDTQYF
v_gene: TRBV11-2; d_gene: -; j_gene: TRBJ2-7; len: 15; CDR3aa: CASSFGGAPAYEQYF